This T cell receptor (beta chain) was captured in a study of blood T cell repertoires in COVID-19. The wider study: T cells, B-cell-depleted T cells, or PBMCs provided the cDNA or gDNA that served as material.

Per the original methods: Amplified reference gene primers provided the basis for estimating nucleated cell counts. Using immunoSEQ multiplex PCR, the repertoire was profiled, and TCRdb retains in-frame clones only, with some absent. From that table come the V and J calls and clone size; the DNA was used to work out D and trimming. Of a few hundred thousand clones detected, about 89% appear once; the ten largest clones hold around 0.84%. The germline V gene has CDR1 SGHRS and CDR2 YFSETQ. The CDR3 is 15 residues long. V dropped 3 bases and J dropped 6; count of bases not matched to a gene: 6. The sequenced material came from peripheral blood. This chain connects TRBV5-1 to TRBJ2-2, with 9 bases matching TRBD1. This TCR was sampled from a man aged 25 to 40 with acute or convalescent COVID-19. CDR3 sequence: CASSYGQGRAGELFF. CDR3 sequence (DNA): TGCGCCAGCAGCTACGGACAGGGGAGGGCCGGGGAGCTGTTTTTT. Full variable domain (remainder filled in from reference TRBV5-1 and TRBJ2-2): KAGVTQTPRYLIKTRGQQVTLSCSPISGHRSVSWYQQTPGQGLQFLFEYFSETQRNKGNFPGRFSGRQFSNSRSEMNVSTLELGDSALYLCASSYGQGRAGELFFGEGSRLTVL.